The entry below gives a single T cell receptor beta chain sequence along with its context. The antigen is not known. The source of the sample is a study of shared clonotypes between healthy human individuals. Overall study results and limits: It was the non-shared clonotypes that had lower generation probabilities than clonotypes shared by all four donors. Sequencing of the sorted subsets was shown by rarefaction to be incomplete despite large depth.

The CDR3 totals 13 residues. Germline assignment: CDR1 SQVTM and CDR2 ANQGSEA. J gave up 5 bases and V 7 bases, and 10 bases lay outside the gene matches. The CD4+ fraction was divided into a CD45RA+ naive subset and a CD45RA-negative memory subset. Authors' processing steps: ImmunoSEQ junction-only sequences lacked quality scores, so their filtering differed. Profiled with immunoSEQ multiplex PCR; TCRdb holds only in-frame clones, not every one. V and J calls and clone size are those listed in that table; D and trimming were worked out from the DNA. The data show about 1.5 million clones, 95% to 99% seen once.

Material: naive CD4+ T cells sorted from blood. Subset denoted: CD45RA+ positively selected. The receptor comes from a man aged 25-45 years in good health. The V gene is TRBV29-1, the J gene TRBJ2-5; TRBD1 agrees at 7 bases. The CDR3 DNA follows: TGCAGCGGTGCCGGGACAGCCGGCGAGACCCAGTACTTC. Translation gives CSGAGTAGETQYF.